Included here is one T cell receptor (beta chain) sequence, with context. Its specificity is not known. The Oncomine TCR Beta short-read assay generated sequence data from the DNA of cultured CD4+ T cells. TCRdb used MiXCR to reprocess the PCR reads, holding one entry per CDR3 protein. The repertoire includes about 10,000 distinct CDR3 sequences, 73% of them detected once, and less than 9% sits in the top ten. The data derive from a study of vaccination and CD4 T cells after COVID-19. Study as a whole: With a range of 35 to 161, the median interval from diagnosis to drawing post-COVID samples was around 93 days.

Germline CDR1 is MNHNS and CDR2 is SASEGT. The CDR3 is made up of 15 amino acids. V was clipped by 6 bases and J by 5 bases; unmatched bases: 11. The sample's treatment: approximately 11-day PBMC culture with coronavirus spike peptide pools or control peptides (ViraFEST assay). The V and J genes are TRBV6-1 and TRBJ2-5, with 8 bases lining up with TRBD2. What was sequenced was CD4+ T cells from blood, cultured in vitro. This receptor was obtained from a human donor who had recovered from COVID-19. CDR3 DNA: TGTGCCAGCAGCAACCCCAGCGGGAGCGGGGAGACCCAGTACTTC. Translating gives CASSNPSGSGETQYF.